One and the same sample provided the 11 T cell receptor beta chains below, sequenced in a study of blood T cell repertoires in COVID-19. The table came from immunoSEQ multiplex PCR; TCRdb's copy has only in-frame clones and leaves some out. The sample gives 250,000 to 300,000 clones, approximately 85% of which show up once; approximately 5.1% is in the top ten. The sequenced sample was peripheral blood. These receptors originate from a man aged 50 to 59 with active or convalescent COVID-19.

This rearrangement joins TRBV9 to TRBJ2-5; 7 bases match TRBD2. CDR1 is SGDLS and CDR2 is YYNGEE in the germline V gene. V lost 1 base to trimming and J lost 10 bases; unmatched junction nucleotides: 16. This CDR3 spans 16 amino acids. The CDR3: CASSVSSGNPLEGQYF. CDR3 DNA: TGTGCCAGCAGCGTATCCAGCGGGAACCCTCTCGAGGGCCAGTACTTC.

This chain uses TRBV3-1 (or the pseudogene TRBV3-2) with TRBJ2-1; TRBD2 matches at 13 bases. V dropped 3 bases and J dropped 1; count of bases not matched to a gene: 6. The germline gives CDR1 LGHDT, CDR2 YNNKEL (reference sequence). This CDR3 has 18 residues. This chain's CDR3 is CASSHGTSGIPSYNEQFF. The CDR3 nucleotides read TGTGCCAGCAGCCACGGGACTAGCGGGATCCCATCCTACAATGAGCAGTTCTTC.

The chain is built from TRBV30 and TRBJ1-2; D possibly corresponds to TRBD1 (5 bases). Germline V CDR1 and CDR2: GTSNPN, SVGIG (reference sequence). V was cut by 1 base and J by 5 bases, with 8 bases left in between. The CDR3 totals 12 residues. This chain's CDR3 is CAWSGGGYGYTF. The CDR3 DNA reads TGTGCCTGGAGTGGGGGCGGTTATGGCTACACCTTC.

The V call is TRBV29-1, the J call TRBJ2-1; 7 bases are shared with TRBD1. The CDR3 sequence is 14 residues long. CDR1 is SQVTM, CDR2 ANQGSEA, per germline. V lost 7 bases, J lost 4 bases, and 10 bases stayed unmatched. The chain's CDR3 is CSAIQGSPYNEQFF. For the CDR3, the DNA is TGCAGCGCCATACAGGGGAGCCCATACAATGAGCAGTTCTTC.

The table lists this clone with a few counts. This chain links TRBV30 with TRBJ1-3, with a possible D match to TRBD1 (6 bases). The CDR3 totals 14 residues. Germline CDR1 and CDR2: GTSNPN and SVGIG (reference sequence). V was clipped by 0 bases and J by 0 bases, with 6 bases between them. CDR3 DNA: TGTGCCTGGAGTGTAGGGGGCTCTGGAAACACCATATATTTT. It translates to CAWSVGGSGNTIYF.

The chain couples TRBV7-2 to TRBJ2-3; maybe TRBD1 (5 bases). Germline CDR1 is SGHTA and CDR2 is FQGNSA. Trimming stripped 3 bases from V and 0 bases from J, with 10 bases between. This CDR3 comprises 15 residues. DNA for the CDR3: TGTGCCAGCAGCTTCCCCCAGGGCAGCACAGATACGCAGTATTTT. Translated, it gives CASSFPQGSTDTQYF.

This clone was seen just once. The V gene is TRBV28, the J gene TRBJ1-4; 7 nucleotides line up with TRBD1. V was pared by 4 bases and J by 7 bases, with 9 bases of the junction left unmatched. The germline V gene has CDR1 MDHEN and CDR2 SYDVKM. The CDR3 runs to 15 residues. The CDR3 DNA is TGTGCCAGCAGTTCCCGGACAGGACGGGGTGAAAAACTGTTTTTT. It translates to CASSSRTGRGEKLFF.

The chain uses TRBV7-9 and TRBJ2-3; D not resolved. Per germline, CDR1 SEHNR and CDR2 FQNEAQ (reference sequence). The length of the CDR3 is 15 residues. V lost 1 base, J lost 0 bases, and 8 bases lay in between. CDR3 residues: CASSLVLTSTDTQYF. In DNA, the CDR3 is TGTGCCAGCAGCTTAGTCCTAACGAGCACAGATACGCAGTATTTT.

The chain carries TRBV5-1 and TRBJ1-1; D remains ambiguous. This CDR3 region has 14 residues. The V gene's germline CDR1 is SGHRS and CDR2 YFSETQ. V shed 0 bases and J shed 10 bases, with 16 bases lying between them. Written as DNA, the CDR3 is TGCGCCAGCAGCTTGGGAGAAGTTTCACCCCGAGCTTTCTTT. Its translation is CASSLGEVSPRAFF.

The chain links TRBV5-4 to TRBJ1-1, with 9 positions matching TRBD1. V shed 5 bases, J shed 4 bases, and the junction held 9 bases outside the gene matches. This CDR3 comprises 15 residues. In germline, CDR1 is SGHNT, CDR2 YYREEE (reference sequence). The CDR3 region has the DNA TGTGCCAGCAGACCGGGACAGGGTTCGTTCACTGAAGCTTTCTTT. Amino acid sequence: CASRPGQGSFTEAFF.

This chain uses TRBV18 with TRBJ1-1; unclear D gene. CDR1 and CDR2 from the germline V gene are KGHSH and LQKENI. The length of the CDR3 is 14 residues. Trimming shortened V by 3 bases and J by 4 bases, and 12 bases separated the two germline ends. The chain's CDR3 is CASSPAGMGTEAFF. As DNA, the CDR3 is TGTGCCAGCTCACCCGCAGGCATGGGCACTGAAGCTTTCTTT.